This TCR beta chain comes out of a study of T cells expressing NK-cell markers. Overall study: TCR beta repertoires came from sorted CD3+CD56+NKG2C+, CD3+CD56+NKG2C- and CD3+CD56-NKG2C+ T cells. One of the eight sequenced donors was seronegative, whereas the other seven were HCMV-seropositive.

TCRdb re-called the 5' RACE reads and gives one entry per CDR3 protein, without DNA. Its table lists about 380,000 distinct CDR3 sequences. As regards this clonotype: Antigen unknown.

Findings of the study overall: The contribution of dominant NKG2C+ clonotypes to CD8+ T cells in more than five donors was roughly 1.0-7.5%. Four donors likewise had their CD3+CD56-NKG2C+ fraction led by these clonotypes.

CDR1 and CDR2 from the germline V gene are MNHEY and SMNVEV (reference sequence). This CDR3 contains 15 residues. The sequence derives from a man aged 18 to 69 in good health. Sequenced input: blood T cells: a sorted CD56 or NKG2C T cell subset, CD4+ or CD8+ T cells, or bulk PBMC T cells (not recorded which). The chain carries TRBV27 and TRBJ2-1; TCRdb picks TRBD2, but there is no DNA to check that call. CDR3 in amino acids: CASSKGGAPYNEQFF.